A single sample is the source of the 30 T cell receptor beta chains below, sequenced in a study of T cell responses to AZD1222 COVID-19 vaccine. The table came from immunoSEQ multiplex PCR; TCRdb's copy has only in-frame clones and leaves some out. The table lists approximately 220,000 clones, 85% to 95% of them singletons. Sequenced material: peripheral blood, taken on day 0 of MenACWY control vaccination. The source of these receptors is an adult in good health.

V usage is TRBV30 and J usage is TRBJ1-2; D may be TRBD1 (6 bases). CDR1 is GTSNPN and CDR2 is SVGIG in the germline V gene (reference sequence). Trimming pared 7 bases from V and 0 bases from J, leaving 12 bases between. This CDR3 has 13 amino acids. This chain's CDR3 is CASHRVTNYGYTF. The CDR3 DNA reads as TGTGCCTCGCACAGGGTTACTAACTATGGCTACACCTTC.

The chain links TRBV5-8 to TRBJ1-2; D is undetermined. CDR1 and CDR2 (germline): SGHTS, YDEGEE. The V end was cut by 2 bases, the J end by 2 bases, with 10 bases between. The CDR3 sequence is 14 residues long. As DNA, the CDR3 is TGTGCCAGCAGCTTAGTTGAGGGAAACTATGGCTACACCTTC. This translates into CASSLVEGNYGYTF.

The J gene is TRBJ2-2, the V gene TRBV4-2; no clear D gene. The CDR3 has 14 amino acids. Germline CDR1 reads LGHNA; CDR2 reads YNFKEQ. Trimming removed 2 bases from V and 4 bases from J, with 8 bases in between. The CDR3 coding sequence is TGTGCCAGCAGCCAATATTCGGTCACCGGGGAGCTGTTTTTT. Protein product: CASSQYSVTGELFF.

The rearrangement joins TRBV30 to TRBJ1-2, with 8 bases fitting TRBD1. Trimming removed 2 bases from V and 2 bases from J; junction bases left unmatched: 4. The CDR3 contains 14 residues. Germline CDR1 is GTSNPN and CDR2 is SVGIG (reference sequence). The CDR3 reads CAWSTGGWNYGYTF. CDR3 coding DNA: TGTGCCTGGAGTACAGGGGGTTGGAACTATGGCTACACCTTC. The entire variable domain, with the rest obtained from reference TRBV30 and TRBJ1-2, is as follows: SQTIHQWPATLVQPVGSPLSLECTVEGTSNPNLYWYRQAAGRGLQLLFYSVGIGQISSEVPQNLSASRPQDRQFILSSKKLLLSDSGFYLCAWSTGGWNYGYTFGSGTRLTVV.

The rearrangement uses TRBV7-2 and TRBJ1-6, with TRBD1 matching over 9 bases. J lost 9 bases, V lost 5 bases, and 8 bases had no gene match. Germline V lookup: CDR1 SGHTA, CDR2 FQGNSA. The CDR3 is 15 amino acids. The DNA of the CDR3 is TGTGCCAGCAGCACCCGGACAGGGGTTGGTTCACCCCTCCACTTT. It codes for CASSTRTGVGSPLHF.

The chain is built from TRBV30 and TRBJ2-3; D gene ambiguous. Trimming removed 0 bases at V and 6 bases at J, with 4 bases between. Germline V gene sequence: CDR1 GTSNPN, CDR2 SVGIG (reference sequence). The CDR3 consists of 11 residues. For the CDR3, the DNA is TGTGCCTGGAGTGTACATGATACGCAGTATTTT. This translates into CAWSVHDTQYF.

V is TRBV7-9 and J is TRBJ1-3; D is perhaps TRBD1 (6 bases). Germline V gene data show CDR1 as SEHNR and CDR2 as FQNEAQ (reference sequence). The CDR3 loop spans 15 amino acids. Trimming removed 4 bases at V and 1 base at J, with 11 bases between. CDR3 sequence reads: CASSSGQTSGNTIYF. The CDR3 bases are TGTGCCAGCAGCTCAGGACAGACGTCTGGAAACACCATATATTTT. Together with reference TRBV7-9 and TRBJ1-3, the CDR3 gives the full variable domain: DTGVSQNPRHKITKRGQNVTFRCDPISEHNRLYWYRQTLGQGPEFLTYFQNEAQLEKSRLLSDRFSAERPKGSFSTLEIQRTEQGDSAMYLCASSSGQTSGNTIYFGEGSWLTVV.

The rearrangement uses TRBV28 and TRBJ1-3; tentatively, D is TRBD1 (6 bases). CDR3 length equals 18 residues. V was cut by 6 bases and J by 9 bases, with 30 bases left in between. CDR1 MDHEN and CDR2 SYDVKM come from the germline V gene. CDR3 DNA sequence: TGTGCCAGCAGCAGGACCCTATACCCAGGGGTTGACTGCTGCACCATATATTTT. Translation: CASSRTLYPGVDCCTIYF.

CDR3 nucleotide sequence: TGCGCCAGCAGCTTTACAGGCAGGGGAACAGATACGCAGTATTTT. This codes for CASSFTGRGTDTQYF. V usage is TRBV5-1 and J usage is TRBJ2-3, with D possibly TRBD1 on 6 matching bases. Trimming pared 2 bases from V and 3 bases from J, leaving 13 bases between. This CDR3 region has 15 residues. Germline CDR1 SGHRS, CDR2 YFSETQ.

This clone was recorded only once. The rearrangement joins TRBV4-3 to TRBJ1-1; tentative D call: TRBD1 (6 bases). V was shortened by 0 bases and J by 1 base, with 15 bases between the two germline ends. The CDR3 covers 17 residues. Germline V gives CDR1 LGHNA, CDR2 YSLEER. The CDR3 loop reads CASSQDAFRGPNTEAFF. In DNA, the CDR3 is TGCGCCAGCAGCCAAGACGCCTTCAGGGGACCGAACACTGAAGCTTTCTTT.

This rearrangement joins TRBV28 to TRBJ2-1, with 10 bases matching TRBD2. The V segment lost 6 bases and the J segment 4 bases; nucleotides outside the gene matches: 6. This CDR3 has 15 residues. Germline CDR1 MDHEN, CDR2 SYDVKM. In DNA, the CDR3 is TGTGCCAGCAGCTCTTGGACTAGCGGATACAATGAGCAGTTCTTC. Its translation is CASSSWTSGYNEQFF.

Concerning this clone: This sample includes further DNA sequences coding for the same CDR3. The genes are TRBV5-1 and TRBJ1-2; D is undetermined. Per the germline V gene, CDR1 is SGHRS and CDR2 is YFSETQ. The V and J ends lost 0 bases and 2 bases respectively, with 5 bases between them. CDR3 size: 13 residues. The CDR3 DNA sequence: TGCGCCAGCAGCTTGGATGGAAACTATGGCTACACCTTC. It translates to CASSLDGNYGYTF.

The chain is built from TRBV6-4 and TRBJ2-3; D is ambiguous. Germline lookup yields CDR1 MRHNA and CDR2 SNTAGT. V was clipped by 0 bases and J by 4 bases, with 14 bases between them. The CDR3 is 16 residues long. The CDR3 region has the DNA TGTGCCAGCAGTGACTCGATTGGATGGGCCCCAGATACGCAGTATTTT. Encoded protein: CASSDSIGWAPDTQYF.

V usage is TRBV7-6 and J usage is TRBJ2-5; D call uncertain. This CDR3 spans 12 amino acids. Trimming pared 5 bases from V and 2 bases from J, leaving 6 bases between. Germline V lookup: CDR1 SGHVS, CDR2 FNYEAQ. The CDR3 DNA follows: TGTGCCAGCAGCCCCCATCAAGAGACCCAGTACTTC. This sequence encodes CASSPHQETQYF.

The chain has TRBV11-3 and TRBJ2-3; 10 bases line up with TRBD2. The ends lost 5 bases at V and 2 bases at J; junction bases unmatched: 4. CDR3 length: 15 residues. Germline V gene sequence: CDR1 SGHNT, CDR2 YENEEA. The CDR3 coding sequence is TGTGCCAGCAGCACAAGCGGGGGGGCCACAGATACGCAGTATTTT. Translation gives CASSTSGGATDTQYF.

The V call is TRBV12-3 or TRBV12-4, the J call TRBJ1-1; perhaps TRBD1 as D (5 bases). The V gene lost 5 bases and the J gene lost 12 bases, with 16 bases spanning the gap. The CDR3 spans 12 residues. CDR3 nucleotides: TGTGCCAGCAGTCCAAATTCGCAGGGAACTTTCTTT. Translated: CASSPNSQGTFF.

This chain links TRBV7-6 with TRBJ1-1; 10 nucleotides match TRBD1. In germline, CDR1 is SGHVS, CDR2 FNYEAQ. V shed 5 bases and J 5 bases; nucleotides not matched to a gene: 8. The CDR3 extends over 15 amino acids. Written as DNA, the CDR3 is TGTGCCAGCAGCCCTCTTGACAGGGGGCTTACTGAAGCTTTCTTT. Its protein is CASSPLDRGLTEAFF.

J is TRBJ2-1 and V is TRBV7-2; perhaps TRBD2 as D (7 bases). Germline values: CDR1 SGHTA, CDR2 FQGNSA. Deletions cut 0 bases from V and 9 bases from J, with 12 bases between. The CDR3 runs to 14 residues. CDR3 DNA sequence: TGTGCCAGCAGCTTAGCGGGGGGGCCGAGTGAGCAGTTCTTC. This encodes CASSLAGGPSEQFF. The complete variable domain, with remaining parts taken from reference TRBV7-2 and TRBJ2-1, reads GAGVSQSPSNKVTEKGKDVELRCDPISGHTALYWYRQSLGQGLEFLIYFQGNSAPDKSGLPSDRFSAERTGGSVSTLTIQRTQQEDSAVYLCASSLAGGPSEQFFGPGTRLTVL.

This clone has just one count. V and J are TRBV30 and TRBJ1-1, with D perhaps matching TRBD1 (5 bases). From germline, CDR1 is GTSNPN and CDR2 SVGIG (reference sequence). V gave up 2 bases and J gave up 0 bases, with 7 bases separating them. The CDR3 contains 13 residues. The CDR3 nucleotides read TGTGCCTGGAGTCGGGGGATGAACACTGAAGCTTTCTTT. Protein sequence: CAWSRGMNTEAFF.

V is TRBV28 and J is TRBJ1-4; D is uncertain. This CDR3 contains 14 residues. V was shortened by 2 bases and J by 7 bases, with 11 bases between the two germline ends. Looked up from germline, CDR1 is MDHEN and CDR2 is SYDVKM. The CDR3, as DNA: TGTGCCAGCAGTTTAGCCAGGTTCAGTGAAAAACTGTTTTTT. Amino acid sequence: CASSLARFSEKLFF. Full variable domain (remainder filled in from reference TRBV28 and TRBJ1-4): DVKVTQSSRYLVKRTGEKVFLECVQDMDHENMFWYRQDPGLGLRLIYFSYDVKMKEKGDIPEGYSVSREKKERFSLILESASTNQTSMYLCASSLARFSEKLFFGSGTQLSVL.

The chain joins TRBV29-1 to TRBJ2-3; possible D gene TRBD2, 5 bases. Trimming took off 4 bases at V and 0 bases at J, with 11 bases between the two ends. CDR1 is SQVTM, CDR2 ANQGSEA, per germline. The CDR3 sequence is 14 residues long. The chain's CDR3 is CSVVPGSSTDTQYF. The CDR3 region has the DNA TGCAGCGTTGTGCCGGGGAGCAGCACAGATACGCAGTATTTT.

The CDR3 reads CASFQARGYTF. CDR3 coding DNA: TGTGCCAGTTTTCAGGCGCGGGGCTACACCTTC. The chain joins TRBV28 to TRBJ1-2, with unresolved D. V dropped 9 bases and J dropped 8 bases, with 13 bases sitting between them. Germline V CDR1 and CDR2: MDHEN, SYDVKM. This CDR3 region has 11 residues.

The genes are TRBV19 and TRBJ1-5, with 7 bases fitting TRBD1. CDR1 and CDR2 (germline): LNHDA, SQIVND (reference sequence). CDR3 length: 14 residues. Trimming removed 8 bases from V and 3 bases from J; junction bases left unmatched: 7. The CDR3 coding sequence is TGTGCCAGTCATCACAGGGGAGCCAATCAGCCCCAGCATTTT. Amino acids: CASHHRGANQPQHF.

The gene calls are TRBV5-6 and TRBJ2-5, with 8 bases that match TRBD1. This CDR3 has 16 residues. V lost 4 bases to trimming and J lost 0 bases; unmatched junction nucleotides: 8. The V gene's germline CDR1 is SGHDT and CDR2 YYEEEE. CDR3 protein: CASSTGQGLYQETQYF. CDR3 DNA: TGTGCCAGCAGCACCGGACAGGGTCTGTACCAAGAGACCCAGTACTTC.

The chain recombines TRBV6-5 with TRBJ2-5; TRBD1 is a possible D gene (5 bases). Germline V gene data show CDR1 as MNHEY and CDR2 as SVGAGI. The ends were cut back, 6 bases at V and 7 bases at J, with 12 bases in the middle. CDR3 length equals 12 residues. Written as DNA, the CDR3 is TGTGCCAGCAGCAGGGATGTAGGGACCCAGTACTTC. Translating gives CASSRDVGTQYF.

This clone occurred once. The chain employs TRBV7-2 and TRBJ1-5; perhaps TRBD1 as D (6 bases). V was pared by 6 bases and J by 9 bases, with 15 bases between. This CDR3 has 13 residues. Germline CDR1 is SGHTA and CDR2 is FQGNSA. CDR3 in DNA: TGTGCCAGCAGTTTCCAGGGGAATTGGCCCCAGCATTTT. Protein sequence: CASSFQGNWPQHF. Drawing the rest from reference TRBV7-2 and TRBJ1-5, the complete variable domain is GAGVSQSPSNKVTEKGKDVELRCDPISGHTALYWYRQSLGQGLEFLIYFQGNSAPDKSGLPSDRFSAERTGGSVSTLTIQRTQQEDSAVYLCASSFQGNWPQHFGDGTRLSIL.

This clone has only one observation. The chain recombines TRBV11-2 with TRBJ1-5, with D hard to call. CDR1 SGHAT and CDR2 FQNNGV come from the germline V gene. V was pared by 0 bases and J by 3 bases, with 9 bases between. This CDR3 is built from 15 residues. The CDR3 loop is CASSLDPGLNQPQHF. In DNA form, the CDR3 reads TGTGCCAGCAGCTTAGATCCGGGCCTCAATCAGCCCCAGCATTTT. Filled out from reference TRBV11-2 and TRBJ1-5, the complete variable domain reads EAGVAQSPRYKIIEKRQSVAFWCNPISGHATLYWYQQILGQGPKLLIQFQNNGVVDDSQLPKDRFSAERLKGVDSTLKIQPAKLEDSAVYLCASSLDPGLNQPQHFGDGTRLSIL.

This chain uses TRBV2 with TRBJ1-4; D is ambiguous. Looked up from germline, CDR1 is SNHLY and CDR2 is FYNNEI. The CDR3 is 14 residues long. The V end lost 7 bases, the J end lost 2 bases, and 11 bases lay between the germline ends. CDR3 in DNA: TGTGCCAGCAATAGTGTGGGGACTAATGAAAAACTGTTTTTT. Translating it yields CASNSVGTNEKLFF.

The DNA of the CDR3 is TGTGCCTGGAGTGTAGCAGGGCGTGGCTACACCTTC. This encodes CAWSVAGRGYTF. The chain is built from TRBV30 and TRBJ1-2; weak D call: TRBD1 (5 bases). Germline CDR1 GTSNPN, CDR2 SVGIG (reference sequence). The V gene lost 0 bases and the J gene lost 7 bases, with 9 bases spanning the gap. This CDR3 comprises 12 residues. The full variable domain, rest sourced from reference TRBV30 and TRBJ1-2, is SQTIHQWPATLVQPVGSPLSLECTVEGTSNPNLYWYRQAAGRGLQLLFYSVGIGQISSEVPQNLSASRPQDRQFILSSKKLLLSDSGFYLCAWSVAGRGYTFGSGTRLTVV.

The chain couples TRBV13 to TRBJ1-2, with no clear D. The CDR3 has 15 amino acids. V shed 7 bases and J shed 2 bases, with 17 bases lying between them. Germline CDR1 reads PRHDT; CDR2 reads FYEKMQ (reference sequence). CDR3 protein: CASTPRGLGNYGYTF. DNA for the CDR3: TGTGCCAGCACCCCGAGAGGCTTGGGGAACTATGGCTACACCTTC. The variable domain in full, completed from reference TRBV13 and TRBJ1-2, reads AAGVIQSPRHLIKEKRETATLKCYPIPRHDTVYWYQQGPGQDPQFLISFYEKMQSDKGSIPDRFSAQQFSDYHSELNMSSLELGDSALYFCASTPRGLGNYGYTFGSGTRLTVV.